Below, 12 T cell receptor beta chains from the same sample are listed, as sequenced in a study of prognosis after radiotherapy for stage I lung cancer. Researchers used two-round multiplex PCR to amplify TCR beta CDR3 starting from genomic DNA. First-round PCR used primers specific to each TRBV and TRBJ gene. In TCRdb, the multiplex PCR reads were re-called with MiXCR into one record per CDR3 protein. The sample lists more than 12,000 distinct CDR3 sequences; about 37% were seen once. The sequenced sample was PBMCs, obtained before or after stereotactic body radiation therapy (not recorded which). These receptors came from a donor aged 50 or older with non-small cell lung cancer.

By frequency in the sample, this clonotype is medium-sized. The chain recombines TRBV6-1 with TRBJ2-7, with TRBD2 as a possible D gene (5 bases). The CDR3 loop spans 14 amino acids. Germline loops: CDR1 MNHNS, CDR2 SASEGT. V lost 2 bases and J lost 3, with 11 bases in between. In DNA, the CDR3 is TGTGCCAGCAGTGAATCGGGGAACCTCTACGAGCAGTACTTC. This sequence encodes CASSESGNLYEQYF.

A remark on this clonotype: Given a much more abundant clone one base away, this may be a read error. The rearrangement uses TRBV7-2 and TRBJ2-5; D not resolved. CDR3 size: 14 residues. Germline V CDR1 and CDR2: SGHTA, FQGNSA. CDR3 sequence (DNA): TGTGTCAGCAGCTTAGATATGAATATGGAGACCCAGTACTTC. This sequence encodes CVSSLDMNMETQYF. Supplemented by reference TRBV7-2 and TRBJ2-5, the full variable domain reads GAGVSQSPSNKVTEKGKDVELRCDPISGHTALYWYRQSLGQGLEFLIYFQGNSAPDKSGLPSDRFSAERTGGSVSTLTIQRTQQEDSAVYLCVSSLDMNMETQYFGPGTRLLVL.

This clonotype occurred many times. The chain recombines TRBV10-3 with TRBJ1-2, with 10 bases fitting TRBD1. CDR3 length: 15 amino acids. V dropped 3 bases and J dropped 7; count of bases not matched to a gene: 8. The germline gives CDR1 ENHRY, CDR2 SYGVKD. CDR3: CAISETLGTGAGYTF. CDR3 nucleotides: TGTGCCATCAGTGAAACACTCGGGACAGGGGCTGGCTACACCTTC.

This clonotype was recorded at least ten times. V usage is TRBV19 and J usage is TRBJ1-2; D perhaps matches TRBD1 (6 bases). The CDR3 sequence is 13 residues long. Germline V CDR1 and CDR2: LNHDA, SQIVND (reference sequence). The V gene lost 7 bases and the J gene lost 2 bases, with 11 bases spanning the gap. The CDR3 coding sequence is TGTGCCAGTAACTTCGACAGGAACTATGGCTACACCTTC. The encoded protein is CASNFDRNYGYTF. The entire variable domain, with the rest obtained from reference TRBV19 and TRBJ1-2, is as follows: DGGITQSPKYLFRKEGQNVTLSCEQNLNHDAMYWYRQDPGQGLRLIYYSQIVNDFQKGDIAEGYSVSREKKESFPLTVTSAQKNPTAFYLCASNFDRNYGYTFGSGTRLTVV.

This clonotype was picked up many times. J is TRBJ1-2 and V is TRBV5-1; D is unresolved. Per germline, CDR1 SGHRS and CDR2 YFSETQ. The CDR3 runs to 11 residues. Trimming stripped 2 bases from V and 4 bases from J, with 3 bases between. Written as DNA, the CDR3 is TGCGCCAGCAGCTTCACCTATGGCTACACCTTC. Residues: CASSFTYGYTF.

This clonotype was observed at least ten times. As DNA, the CDR3 is TGTGCCAGCAGCCTCGGACAGGGTGGTTGGGGCACTGAAGCTTTCTTT. Protein: CASSLGQGGWGTEAFF. The rearrangement uses TRBV3-1 and TRBJ1-1; 8 nucleotides match TRBD1. The CDR3 has 16 amino acids. Looked up from germline, CDR1 is LGHDT and CDR2 is YNNKEL (reference sequence). V gave up 4 bases and J gave up 4 bases; unmatched junction bases: 11.

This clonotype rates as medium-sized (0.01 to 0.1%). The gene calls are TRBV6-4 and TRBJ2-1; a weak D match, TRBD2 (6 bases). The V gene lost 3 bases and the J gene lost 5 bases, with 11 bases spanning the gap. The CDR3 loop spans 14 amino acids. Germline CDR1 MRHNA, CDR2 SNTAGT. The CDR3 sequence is CASSEEGGNNEQFF. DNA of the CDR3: TGTGCCAGCAGTGAGGAGGGAGGAAACAATGAGCAGTTCTTC.

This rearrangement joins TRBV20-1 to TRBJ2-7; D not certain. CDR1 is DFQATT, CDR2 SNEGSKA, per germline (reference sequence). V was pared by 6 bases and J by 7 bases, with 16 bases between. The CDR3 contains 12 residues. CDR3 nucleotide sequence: TGCAGTGCCCGCTCACCGAACTATGAGCAGTACTTC. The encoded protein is CSARSPNYEQYF.

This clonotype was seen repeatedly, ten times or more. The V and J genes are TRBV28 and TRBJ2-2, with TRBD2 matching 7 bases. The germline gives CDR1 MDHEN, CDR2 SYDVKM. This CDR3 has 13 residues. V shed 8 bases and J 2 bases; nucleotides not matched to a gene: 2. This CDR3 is CASEAGNTGELFF. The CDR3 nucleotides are TGTGCCAGCGAAGCGGGAAACACCGGGGAGCTGTTTTTT.

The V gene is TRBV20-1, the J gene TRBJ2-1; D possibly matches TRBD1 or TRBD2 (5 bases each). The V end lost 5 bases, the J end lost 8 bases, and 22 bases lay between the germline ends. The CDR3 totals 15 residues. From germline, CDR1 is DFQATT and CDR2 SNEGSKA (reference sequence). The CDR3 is CSAEPGIGVGDEQFF. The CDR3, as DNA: TGCAGTGCTGAACCGGGAATAGGGGTTGGGGATGAGCAGTTCTTC.

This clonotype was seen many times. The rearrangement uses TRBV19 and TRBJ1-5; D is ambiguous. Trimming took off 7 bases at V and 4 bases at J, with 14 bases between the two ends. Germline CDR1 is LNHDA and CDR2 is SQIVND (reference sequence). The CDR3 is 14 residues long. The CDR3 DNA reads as TGTGCCAGTACATCTGGGCGGGTGAATCAGCCCCAGCATTTT. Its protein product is CASTSGRVNQPQHF.

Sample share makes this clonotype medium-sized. The CDR3 bases are TGTGCCAGCAGCAGAACCGGGACCGACAACTACGAGCAGTACTTC. Translation gives CASSRTGTDNYEQYF. The rearrangement joins TRBV6-1 to TRBJ2-7, with D perhaps TRBD1 or TRBD2 (5 bases each). V dropped 6 bases and J dropped 3 bases, with 18 bases sitting between them. The CDR3 is 15 amino acids. CDR1 and CDR2 from the germline V gene are MNHNS and SASEGT.